This T cell receptor (beta chain) was identified in a study of siplizumab effects on memory and regulatory T cells. Points from the study as a whole: The study found that mappable alloreactive CD4+ clones averaged around 68% Treg-derived with siplizumab and 25% to 30% in controls.

Here immunoSEQ multiplex PCR was the method, and the copy in TCRdb shows in-frame clones only, minus some. The sample has fewer than 45,000 clones, 70% to 90% seen once. In the case of this clone: The antigen is unknown.

Sample: naive CD4+ T cells sorted from blood. This sequence was found in a human donor in good health.

The CDR3 sequence: CASSLTGTETQYF. DNA for the CDR3: TGCGCCAGCAGCCTGACGGGGACAGAGACCCAGTACTTC. The gene calls are TRBV5-1 and TRBJ2-5; D could derive from TRBD1 or TRBD2 (5 bases each). The CDR3 loop spans 13 amino acids. Trimming removed 4 bases from V and 4 bases from J, with 11 bases in between. Germline-derived CDR1 and CDR2 are SGHRS and YFSETQ.